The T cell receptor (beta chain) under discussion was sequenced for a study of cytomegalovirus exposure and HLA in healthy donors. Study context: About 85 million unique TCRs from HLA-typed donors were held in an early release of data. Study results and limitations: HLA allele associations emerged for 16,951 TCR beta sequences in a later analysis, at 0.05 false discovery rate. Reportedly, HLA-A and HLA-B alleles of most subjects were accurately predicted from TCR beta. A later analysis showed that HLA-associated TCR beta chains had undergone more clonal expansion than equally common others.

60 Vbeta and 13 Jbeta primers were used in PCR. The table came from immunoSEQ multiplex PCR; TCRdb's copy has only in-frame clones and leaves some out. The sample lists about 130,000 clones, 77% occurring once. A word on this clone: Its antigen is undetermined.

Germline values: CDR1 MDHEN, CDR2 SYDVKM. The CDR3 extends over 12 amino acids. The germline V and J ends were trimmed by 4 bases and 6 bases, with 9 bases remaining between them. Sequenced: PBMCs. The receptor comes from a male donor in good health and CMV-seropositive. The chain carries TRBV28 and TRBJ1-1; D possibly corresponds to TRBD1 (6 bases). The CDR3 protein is CASSSTGSEAFF. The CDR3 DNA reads TGTGCCAGCAGTTCCACAGGGTCTGAAGCTTTCTTT.